A single sample gave rise to the 27 T cell receptor beta chains below, sequenced in a study of cytomegalovirus exposure and HLA in healthy donors. PCR was performed using 60 Vbeta and 13 Jbeta primers. Sequenced by immunoSEQ multiplex PCR; TCRdb stores in-frame clones only, minus some. The repertoire has 200,000 to 300,000 clones, approximately 85% of them found once; the top ten carry around 0.22%. Sequenced input: PBMCs. The receptors originated from a girl aged 2-10 years in good health and CMV-seronegative.

This rearrangement joins TRBV7-6 to TRBJ2-3; TRBD2 might be the D (6 bases). The CDR3 length is 17 residues. Germline loops: CDR1 SGHVS, CDR2 FNYEAQ. The V and J ends lost 3 bases and 3 bases respectively, with 19 bases between them. DNA for the CDR3: TGTGCCAGCAGCTTGGTCGTGGTGGGGGAGGAAACAGATACGCAGTATTTT. Translated, it gives CASSLVVVGEETDTQYF.

The chain uses TRBV27 and TRBJ2-3; perhaps TRBD2 as D (5 bases). The V and J ends lost 6 bases and 5 bases respectively, with 12 bases between them. CDR1 is MNHEY, CDR2 SMNVEV, per germline (reference sequence). The CDR3 runs to 13 residues. The CDR3 DNA follows: TGTGCCAGCAGGCGGGCCGGCTTAGATACGCAGTATTTT. Protein sequence: CASRRAGLDTQYF.

The count of this clone is one. The rearrangement links TRBV27 to TRBJ2-5; D ambiguous. V lost 4 bases to trimming and J lost 4 bases, with 4 bases between them. Germline CDR1 is MNHEY and CDR2 is SMNVEV (reference sequence). The CDR3 length is 11 residues. Here the CDR3 reads CASSSRETQYF. CDR3 sequence (DNA): TGTGCCAGCAGTTCCCGAGAGACCCAGTACTTC.

The chain joins TRBV6-4 to TRBJ1-1; TRBD1 agrees at 8 bases. The CDR3 contains 12 residues. The V gene end was trimmed by 7 bases and the J gene end by 5 bases; junction bases not matched to a gene: 3. Germline values: CDR1 MRHNA, CDR2 SNTAGT. CDR3 nucleotides: TGTGCCAGCACCAACAGGGGGACTGAAGCTTTCTTT. Protein: CASTNRGTEAFF.

The chain couples TRBV15 to TRBJ1-1, with 11 bases matching TRBD1. Trimming took 6 bases from V and 5 from J; bases not matched to a gene: 5. Looked up from germline, CDR1 is LNHNV and CDR2 is YYDKDF (reference sequence). The CDR3 runs 14 residues. The CDR3 sequence: CATRVDRGRTEAFF. The DNA of the CDR3 is TGTGCCACCAGGGTGGACAGGGGGCGGACTGAAGCTTTCTTT.

The chain has TRBV30 and TRBJ1-2, with D possibly matching TRBD1 (6 bases). Germline values: CDR1 GTSNPN, CDR2 SVGIG (reference sequence). Trimming shortened V by 1 base and J by 10 bases, and 16 bases separated the two germline ends. This CDR3 is built from 13 residues. The CDR3 DNA reads as TGTGCCTGGAGTGCCCGAGGGGGGGCTTACTACACCTTC. Protein product: CAWSARGGAYYTF. Supplemented by reference TRBV30 and TRBJ1-2, the full variable domain reads SQTIHQWPATLVQPVGSPLSLECTVEGTSNPNLYWYRQAAGRGLQLLFYSVGIGQISSEVPQNLSASRPQDRQFILSSKKLLLSDSGFYLCAWSARGGAYYTFGSGTRLTVV.

This clone was picked up one time. The rearrangement links TRBV7-9 to TRBJ2-6; the D gene is possibly TRBD1 (5 bases). Trimming removed 3 bases at V and 1 base at J, with 7 bases between. The V gene's germline CDR1 is SEHNR and CDR2 FQNEAQ (reference sequence). This CDR3 spans 15 amino acids. The CDR3 nucleotides are TGTGCCAGCAGCTTTAGGGGATCTGGGGCCAACGTCCTGACTTTC. Translated: CASSFRGSGANVLTF.

This chain connects TRBV5-4 to TRBJ2-3, with 9 nucleotides matching TRBD2. The germline V gene has CDR1 SGHNT and CDR2 YYREEE (reference sequence). The CDR3 runs to 18 residues. The V segment lost 1 base and the J segment 2 bases; nucleotides outside the gene matches: 11. Written as DNA, the CDR3 is TGTGCCAGCAGCTTGTCCCCTGCGGGAGGGACTCTCACAGATACGCAGTATTTT. Translated: CASSLSPAGGTLTDTQYF. Full variable domain (remainder filled in from reference TRBV5-4 and TRBJ2-3): ETGVTQSPTHLIKTRGQQVTLRCSSQSGHNTVSWYQQALGQGPQFIFQYYREEENGRGNFPPRFSGLQFPNYSSELNVNALELDDSALYLCASSLSPAGGTLTDTQYFGPGTRLTVL.

This clone was observed a single time. The rearrangement uses TRBV10-3 and TRBJ2-2; 9 positions agree with TRBD1. V trimming: 10 bases; J trimming: 5 bases; junction bases outside the gene matches: 5. The CDR3 totals 13 residues. The V gene's germline CDR1 is ENHRY and CDR2 SYGVKD. The CDR3 is CATGTGWTGELFF. CDR3 in DNA: TGTGCCACCGGGACAGGGTGGACCGGGGAGCTGTTTTTT.

This chain links TRBV5-6 with TRBJ1-2; perhaps TRBD1 as D (6 bases). The germline V and J ends were trimmed by 4 bases and 3 bases, with 7 bases remaining between them. This CDR3 region has 12 residues. Germline V gene lookup returns CDR1 SGHDT and CDR2 YYEEEE. The CDR3 sequence is CASSRQDYGYTF. In DNA form, the CDR3 reads TGTGCCAGCAGCCGACAGGACTATGGCTACACCTTC.

The chain combines TRBV9 with TRBJ2-3; maybe TRBD1 (6 bases). Germline V gene data show CDR1 as SGDLS and CDR2 as YYNGEE. V gave up 0 bases and J gave up 3 bases, with 8 bases separating them. CDR3 length: 14 residues. DNA for the CDR3: TGTGCCAGCAGCGTAGGGGGGCGTACAGATACGCAGTATTTT. Protein sequence: CASSVGGRTDTQYF.

The rearrangement uses TRBV14 and TRBJ1-2; 7 bases match TRBD1. The CDR3 spans 14 residues. The trim removed 3 bases at V and 6 bases at J, leaving 7 bases unmatched. The germline CDR1 and CDR2 sequences are SGHDN and FVKESK. In DNA form, the CDR3 reads TGTGCCAGCAGCCAGGCCAGGGGGAGGAATGGCTACACCTTC. The encoded protein is CASSQARGRNGYTF.

J is TRBJ1-2 and V is TRBV5-6; the D is unclear. Trimming removed 2 bases at V and 3 bases at J, with 8 bases between. The CDR3 contains 13 residues. Germline V gene lookup returns CDR1 SGHDT and CDR2 YYEEEE. CDR3 sequence: CASSFVRHYGYTF. In DNA form, the CDR3 reads TGTGCCAGCAGCTTCGTGCGTCACTATGGCTACACCTTC. Full variable domain (rest looked up from reference TRBV5-6 and TRBJ1-2): DAGVTQSPTHLIKTRGQQVTLRCSPKSGHDTVSWYQQALGQGPQFIFQYYEEEERQRGNFPDRFSGHQFPNYSSELNVNALLLGDSALYLCASSFVRHYGYTFGSGTRLTVV.

Turning to this clone: Distinct nucleotide sequences in the sample also encode this CDR3. The chain is built from TRBV5-1 and TRBJ2-2; TRBD2 is a possible D gene (5 bases). V was clipped by 0 bases and J by 0 bases, with 9 bases between them. The germline gives CDR1 SGHRS, CDR2 YFSETQ. The length of the CDR3 is 16 residues. CDR3 sequence (DNA): TGCGCCAGCAGCTTGGCGGCCGGGACGAACACCGGGGAGCTGTTTTTT. Residues: CASSLAAGTNTGELFF.

This chain joins TRBV4-1 and TRBJ1-2; tentatively, D is TRBD1 (5 bases). The CDR3 extends over 15 amino acids. The germline CDR1 and CDR2 sequences are MGHRA and YSYEKL. The germline V and J ends were trimmed by 1 base and 1 base, with 10 bases remaining between them. CDR3 sequence reads: CASSQGGGYNYGYTF. Here the CDR3 DNA reads TGCGCCAGCAGCCAAGGGGGGGGGTATAACTATGGCTACACCTTC.

The chain has TRBV5-5 and TRBJ2-7, with D possibly TRBD1 on 6 matching bases. The CDR3 is made up of 15 amino acids. V was cut by 0 bases and J by 3 bases, with 13 bases left in between. The germline CDR1 and CDR2 sequences are SGHKS and YYEKEE (reference sequence). The CDR3 coding sequence is TGTGCCAGCAGCTTGGACAGGGTGGGAAGCTACGAGCAGTACTTC. Translation: CASSLDRVGSYEQYF.

The V gene is TRBV10-1, the J gene TRBJ2-3; D gene uncertain. The V end was cut by 3 bases, the J end by 2 bases, with 6 bases between. Per the germline V gene, CDR1 is WNHNN and CDR2 is SYGVQD (reference sequence). The CDR3 consists of 13 residues. In nucleotides, the CDR3 is TGCGCCAGCAGTGACAGGCCCACAGATACGCAGTATTTT. It codes for CASSDRPTDTQYF.

The chain has TRBV5-4 and TRBJ1-1, with 10 bases lining up with TRBD1. Trimming took 0 bases from V and 4 from J; bases not matched to a gene: 0. This CDR3 comprises 14 residues. CDR1 and CDR2 from the germline V gene are SGHNT and YYREEE (reference sequence). The CDR3, as DNA: TGTGCCAGCAGCTTGGGGACAGGGGGCACTGAAGCTTTCTTT. Protein product: CASSLGTGGTEAFF. Supplemented by reference TRBV5-4 and TRBJ1-1, the full variable domain reads ETGVTQSPTHLIKTRGQQVTLRCSSQSGHNTVSWYQQALGQGPQFIFQYYREEENGRGNFPPRFSGLQFPNYSSELNVNALELDDSALYLCASSLGTGGTEAFFGQGTRLTVV.

On this clone itself: Germline and junction disagree at one end, which may indicate a read error. The chain links TRBV6-6 to TRBJ1-1; 7 bases are shared with TRBD1. From germline, CDR1 is MNHNY and CDR2 SVGAGI (reference sequence). CDR3 length equals 15 residues. CDR3 nucleotides: TGTGCCAGCAGCCCCGAAGGGACAGCGAACGCTGAAGCTTTCTTT. This codes for CASSPEGTANAEAFF.

This clone was counted once. This chain connects TRBV2 to TRBJ2-1; a possible D gene is TRBD2 (6 bases). CDR1 is SNHLY and CDR2 is FYNNEI in the germline V gene. The CDR3 has 15 amino acids. The germline V and J ends were trimmed by 3 bases and 0 bases, with 9 bases remaining between them. This CDR3 reads CASSDAGFSYNEQFF. The CDR3 DNA is TGTGCCAGCAGTGACGCGGGGTTCTCCTACAATGAGCAGTTCTTC.

The rearrangement joins TRBV6-5 to TRBJ2-3; D is uncertain. With 2 bases removed from V and 1 base from J, the gap between germline ends came to 10 bases. The CDR3 runs to 15 residues. Germline CDR1 and CDR2: MNHEY and SVGAGI. The CDR3 here is CASSYTPIGTDTQYF. CDR3 in DNA: TGTGCCAGCAGTTACACACCGATTGGCACAGATACGCAGTATTTT.

The chain carries TRBV5-4 and TRBJ2-2; the D is unclear. Trimming left V 0 bases short and J 4 bases short, with 4 bases between. CDR1 and CDR2 from the germline V gene are SGHNT and YYREEE (reference sequence). The CDR3 consists of 13 residues. The DNA of the CDR3 is TGTGCCAGCAGCTTGGCCAGCACCGGGGAGCTGTTTTTT. This codes for CASSLASTGELFF.

In the case of this clone: At one end, the junction sequence differs from germline, possibly due to a read error. This chain uses TRBV7-9 with TRBJ1-2; weak D call: TRBD1 (5 bases). CDR1 is SEHNR and CDR2 is FQNEAQ in the germline V gene (reference sequence). This CDR3 region has 15 residues. The DNA for the CDR3 is TGTTCCAGCAGCTTAGAAATAACAGGCACCCACGGCTACACCTTC. Encoded protein: CSSSLEITGTHGYTF.

The genes are TRBV30 and TRBJ2-6, with D perhaps TRBD2 (7 bases). V was cut by 3 bases and J by 0 bases, with 15 bases left in between. The CDR3 totals 17 residues. Germline CDR1 and CDR2: GTSNPN and SVGIG (reference sequence). CDR3 nucleotide sequence: TGTGCCTGGAGGTATGGGGGGGCTTACTCTGGGGCCAACGTCCTGACTTTC. Its protein product is CAWRYGGAYSGANVLTF.

V and J are TRBV5-6 and TRBJ2-7; 8 nucleotides match TRBD1. V was clipped by 4 bases and J by 7 bases; unmatched bases: 13. Germline V gives CDR1 SGHDT, CDR2 YYEEEE. The CDR3 sequence is 15 residues long. The chain's CDR3 is CASSAVSQGAGEQYF. CDR3 sequence (DNA): TGTGCCAGCAGCGCCGTGTCCCAGGGGGCAGGGGAGCAGTACTTC.

The chain recombines TRBV19 with TRBJ2-7; 12 bases map to TRBD2. J was trimmed by 2 bases and V by 8 bases; bases with no gene match: 1. The CDR3 totals 13 residues. Germline V gene lookup returns CDR1 LNHDA and CDR2 SQIVND (reference sequence). The CDR3 coding sequence is TGTGCCAGTGGGACTAGCGGGCCCTACGAGCAGTACTTC. Translated: CASGTSGPYEQYF.

The chain couples TRBV27 to TRBJ2-1, with TRBD1 matching over 8 bases. The J segment lost 5 bases and the V segment lost 5 bases, leaving 5 bases of the junction unmatched. CDR1 is MNHEY, CDR2 SMNVEV, per germline (reference sequence). The CDR3 runs to 14 residues. The CDR3 sequence is CASSNRGSNNEQFF. The DNA of the CDR3 is TGTGCCAGCAGTAACAGGGGGTCAAACAATGAGCAGTTCTTC.